This passage covers 27 T cell receptor beta chains from one sample sequenced in a study of spatial heterogeneity in lung cancer. Study-wide points: Tracking of tumor mutation counts was seen in expanded intratumoral alpha and beta TCR counts.

TCRdb processed the 5' RACE reads anew with MiXCR; each CDR3 protein has one entry. The table has 7,000 to 8,000 distinct CDR3 sequences, almost 8.5% seen once; the top ten hold approximately 4.1%. Their antigen targets remain unknown. Regarding time point: sample taken at primary tumor resection. The sample in question was lung tumor tissue, obtained at surgery. The receptors derive from a male donor with early-stage non-small cell lung cancer.

This clonotype is deemed medium-sized. For a library built for alpha chains, this beta chain is a stray read; little rests on its size. The chain combines TRBV7-6 with TRBJ2-2, with 12 bases identical to TRBD2. V lost 4 bases, J lost 0 bases, and 9 bases stayed unmatched. The CDR3 totals 19 residues. In germline, CDR1 is SGHVS, CDR2 FNYEAQ. In nucleotides, the CDR3 is TGTGCCAGCAGCTCCCTAGCGGGAGGGCCAAACGCGAACACCGGGGAGCTGTTTTTT. Translating it yields CASSSLAGGPNANTGELFF.

This clonotype was seen repeatedly, ten times or more. Being off target in a library aimed at alpha chains, this beta chain has a size of little meaning. The rearrangement links TRBV5-1 to TRBJ1-6, with 9 bases identical to TRBD1. This CDR3 comprises 18 residues. Per germline, CDR1 SGHRS and CDR2 YFSETQ. V shed 4 bases and J 7 bases; nucleotides not matched to a gene: 15. The CDR3 loop is CASSTRDRVRFENSPLHF. Written as DNA, the CDR3 is TGCGCCAGCAGCACCCGGGACAGGGTTCGGTTCGAGAATTCACCCCTCCACTTT. The entire variable domain, with the rest obtained from reference TRBV5-1 and TRBJ1-6, is as follows: KAGVTQTPRYLIKTRGQQVTLSCSPISGHRSVSWYQQTPGQGLQFLFEYFSETQRNKGNFPGRFSGRQFSNSRSEMNVSTLELGDSALYLCASSTRDRVRFENSPLHFGNGTRLTVT.

Many counts were recorded for this clonotype. This beta chain represents an off-target read in a library built for alpha chains; its size is of limited meaning. The chain couples TRBV20-1 to TRBJ1-2; D is undetermined. Germline CDR1 DFQATT, CDR2 SNEGSKA (reference sequence). Trimming took 0 bases from V and 3 from J, leaving 8 bases between them. The CDR3 is 13 residues long. The CDR3 loop reads CSAREHTYYGYTF. CDR3 DNA sequence: TGCAGTGCTAGAGAGCATACTTACTATGGCTACACCTTC.

Ten or more counts support this clonotype. This beta chain is a stray read from a library made for alpha chains; its abundance is not meaningful. The chain combines TRBV4-1 with TRBJ1-2; 12 bases match TRBD1. CDR1 and CDR2 from the germline V gene are MGHRA and YSYEKL. This CDR3 spans 17 amino acids. V lost 4 bases and J lost 4; bases outside the gene matches: 10. The CDR3 region has the DNA TGCGCCAGCAGCCTCCTTTCCTCGGGACAGGGGGCCTATGGCTACACCTTC. Its translation: CASSLLSSGQGAYGYTF.

This clonotype qualifies as medium-sized (0.01 to 0.1%). This beta chain slipped into a library made for alpha chains as a stray read, so its size is not meaningful. The chain combines TRBV7-9 with TRBJ1-1; D uncertain. Germline V CDR1 and CDR2: SEHNR, FQNEAQ (reference sequence). The CDR3 sequence is 15 residues long. With 0 bases removed from V and 5 bases from J, the gap between germline ends came to 13 bases. The CDR3 DNA follows: TGTGCCAGCAGCTTAGCGCTTACACAGAATACTGAAGCTTTCTTT. Protein: CASSLALTQNTEAFF.

This clonotype is classed as medium-sized. As an off-target read in a library built for alpha chains, this beta chain has a frequency of little significance. The rearrangement joins TRBV28 to TRBJ2-1, with TRBD1 as a possible D gene (5 bases). The CDR3 sequence is 16 residues long. CDR1 is MDHEN and CDR2 is SYDVKM in the germline V gene. The V end was cut by 2 bases, the J end by 6 bases, with 17 bases between. The CDR3 DNA follows: TGTGCCAGCAGTTTACAGGGAACCTCCAAGGGCAATGAGCAGTTCTTC. This sequence encodes CASSLQGTSKGNEQFF. The full variable domain, its missing parts supplied by reference TRBV28 and TRBJ2-1, is DVKVTQSSRYLVKRTGEKVFLECVQDMDHENMFWYRQDPGLGLRLIYFSYDVKMKEKGDIPEGYSVSREKKERFSLILESASTNQTSMYLCASSLQGTSKGNEQFFGPGTRLTVL.

In this sample, this clonotype is medium-sized (0.01 to 0.1%). This beta chain slipped into a library made for alpha chains as a stray read, so its size is not meaningful. This rearrangement joins TRBV5-1 to TRBJ2-4; D uncertain. V lost 4 bases, J lost 7 bases, and 15 bases lay in between. The CDR3 extends over 14 amino acids. Germline CDR1 SGHRS, CDR2 YFSETQ. The CDR3 loop is CASSTTHEANIQYF. CDR3 coding DNA: TGCGCCAGCAGCACGACCCACGAGGCCAACATTCAGTACTTC.

This clonotype was seen repeatedly, ten times or more. As an off-target read in a library built for alpha chains, this beta chain has a frequency of little significance. V is TRBV24-1 and J is TRBJ1-1, with 9 bases that match TRBD1. Germline V lookup: CDR1 KGHDR, CDR2 SFDVKD. The CDR3 spans 17 residues. The V and J ends lost 5 bases and 4 bases, in that order; junction bases with no gene match: 13. The CDR3 DNA follows: TGTGCCACCAGTGCCGTCCGCCGCCGGGACAGGGCCACTGAAGCTTTCTTT. This codes for CATSAVRRRDRATEAFF.

This clonotype was observed many times. The library was prepared for alpha chains; this beta chain is a stray read, so its frequency means little. The chain uses TRBV9 and TRBJ2-2, with D possibly TRBD2 on 6 matching bases. The CDR3 spans 15 residues. V was pared by 4 bases and J by 7 bases, with 17 bases between. Germline CDR1 and CDR2: SGDLS and YYNGEE. The DNA of the CDR3 is TGTGCCAGCAGCAGAGGAGCGGGTCAAGGCGGGGAGCTGTTTTTT. Translating gives CASSRGAGQGGELFF.

This clonotype is medium-sized within its sample. This beta chain is off target for a library built for alpha chains, so its abundance means little. This chain links TRBV7-2 with TRBJ2-3; a weak D match, TRBD1 (6 bases). Germline values: CDR1 SGHTA, CDR2 FQGNSA. The CDR3 consists of 13 residues. V lost 6 bases and J 4 bases, leaving 11 bases between the germline ends. The CDR3 region is CASSSAGADTQYF. The CDR3 nucleotides read TGTGCCAGCAGTTCAGCAGGGGCAGATACGCAGTATTTT.

This clonotype was seen ten or more times. The library was prepared for alpha chains; this beta chain is a stray read, so its frequency means little. The gene calls are TRBV20-1 and TRBJ1-2, with 12 nucleotides matching TRBD1. The CDR3 spans 15 residues. The junction had 8 bases not matched to a gene; V was cut back by 6 bases and J by 3 bases. CDR1 is DFQATT and CDR2 is SNEGSKA in the germline V gene (reference sequence). This CDR3 is CSAPEGTGGYYGYTF. The CDR3 DNA sequence: TGCAGTGCCCCAGAGGGGACAGGGGGCTACTATGGCTACACCTTC.

Sample share makes this clonotype medium-sized. For a library built for alpha chains, this beta chain is a stray read; little rests on its size. The chain uses TRBV24-1 and TRBJ1-5; the D is unclear. Trimming left V 4 bases short and J 3 bases short, with 3 bases between. The CDR3 covers 12 residues. Germline V lookup: CDR1 KGHDR, CDR2 SFDVKD. The CDR3: CATSDPNQPQHF. CDR3 DNA: TGTGCCACCAGTGACCCCAATCAGCCCCAGCATTTT.

This clonotype qualifies as medium-sized. This beta chain turned up in a library designed for alpha chains; as an off-target read, its abundance says little. The chain has TRBV12-3 or TRBV12-4 and TRBJ1-1, with D hard to call. V lost 3 bases, J lost 6 bases, and 11 bases lay in between. This CDR3 contains 13 residues. The CDR3 DNA follows: TGTGCCAGCAGTTTGAAAGGGAAAGCTGAAGCTTTCTTT. This sequence encodes CASSLKGKAEAFF.

Worth noting for this clonotype: This beta chain represents an off-target read in a library built for alpha chains; its size is of limited meaning. This chain uses TRBV10-3 with TRBJ2-2; the D is unclear. The germline V gene has CDR1 ENHRY and CDR2 SYGVKD. The CDR3 length is 13 residues. V was trimmed by 5 bases and J by 2 bases, leaving 6 bases between them. CDR3 loop: CAISLGNTGELFF. In DNA, the CDR3 is TGTGCCATCAGTTTAGGAAACACCGGGGAGCTGTTTTTT.

This clonotype came up many times. Because this beta chain is a stray read in a library intended to capture alpha chains, its abundance should not be given much weight. This chain links TRBV20-1 with TRBJ2-3; TRBD2 aligns across 16 bases. The germline CDR1 and CDR2 sequences are DFQATT and SNEGSKA (reference sequence). The CDR3 runs 19 residues. Trimming removed 3 bases from V and 5 bases from J; junction bases left unmatched: 14. Written as DNA, the CDR3 is TGCAGTGCTAGCCTTGGGACTAGCGGGAGGGCCAGCCGGGGAGATACGCAGTATTTT. Translated, it gives CSASLGTSGRASRGDTQYF.

This clonotype has ten or more counts. This beta chain is off target for a library built for alpha chains, so its abundance means little. The chain employs TRBV4-3 and TRBJ2-5; 12 bases map to TRBD2. Trimming at V came to 0 bases and at J to 5 bases, leaving 7 bases not matched to a gene. The CDR3 is made up of 17 amino acids. The V gene's germline CDR1 is LGHNA and CDR2 YSLEER. The CDR3 spells CASSQDGLAGGPETQYF. CDR3 coding DNA: TGCGCCAGCAGCCAAGATGGGCTAGCGGGAGGGCCGGAGACCCAGTACTTC.

At least ten counts were recorded for this clonotype. This beta chain represents an off-target read in a library built for alpha chains; its size is of limited meaning. The chain combines TRBV6-2 or TRBV6-3 with TRBJ2-4; 7 bases map to TRBD2. Germline loops: CDR1 MNHEY, CDR2 SVGEGT. This CDR3 region has 15 residues. The ends lost 4 bases at V and 6 bases at J; junction bases unmatched: 9. The CDR3 DNA reads as TGTGCCAGCAGTTTCGCGGGAGTCGCAGTAAACATTCAGTACTTC. Residues: CASSFAGVAVNIQYF.

This clonotype is judged medium-sized (0.01 to 0.1%). With the library built for alpha chains, this beta chain is off target and its frequency is not meaningful. This chain uses TRBV6-2 or TRBV6-3 with TRBJ1-5; D not resolved. This CDR3 region has 17 residues. V gave up 6 bases and J gave up 3 bases, with 21 bases separating them. Germline V gives CDR1 MNHEY, CDR2 SVGEGT. CDR3 in amino acids: CASSLGRGTSYNQPQHF. CDR3 coding DNA: TGTGCCAGCAGCCTTGGACGGGGAACCTCCTACAATCAGCCCCAGCATTTT.

This clonotype was seen repeatedly, ten times or more. The library was built for alpha chains, so this beta chain is an off-target read and its size means little. The chain uses TRBV6-2 or TRBV6-3 and TRBJ2-2; D is possibly TRBD2 (6 bases). The CDR3 spans 16 residues. V was clipped by 2 bases and J by 3 bases, with 13 bases between them. Germline assignment: CDR1 MNHEY and CDR2 SVGEGT. DNA for the CDR3: TGTGCCAGCAGTTACAACCTCGGGGGATACACCGGGGAGCTGTTTTTT. This translates into CASSYNLGGYTGELFF.

By its share, this clonotype is medium-sized. A library made for alpha chains picked up this beta chain off target, so its size means little. The chain links TRBV29-1 to TRBJ1-1; D unclear. Germline V CDR1 and CDR2: SQVTM, ANQGSEA. Trimming stripped 5 bases from V and 0 bases from J, with 10 bases between. The CDR3 is 13 residues long. The CDR3 sequence: CSVSPRMNTEAFF. CDR3 DNA sequence: TGCAGCGTTAGTCCGCGGATGAACACTGAAGCTTTCTTT.

This clonotype is medium-sized in the sample. In a library made to pick up alpha chains, this beta chain is a stray read with a size that means little. The chain combines TRBV5-1 with TRBJ2-5; 7 bases align to TRBD2. The CDR3 sequence is 16 residues long. Trimming removed 1 base from V and 1 base from J; junction bases left unmatched: 7. Germline lookup yields CDR1 SGHRS and CDR2 YFSETQ. CDR3 coding DNA: TGCGCCAGCAGCTTGAAACGGGGGGAGGTCCAAGAGACCCAGTACTTC. Amino acid sequence: CASSLKRGEVQETQYF. Full variable domain (remainder filled in from reference TRBV5-1 and TRBJ2-5): KAGVTQTPRYLIKTRGQQVTLSCSPISGHRSVSWYQQTPGQGLQFLFEYFSETQRNKGNFPGRFSGRQFSNSRSEMNVSTLELGDSALYLCASSLKRGEVQETQYFGPGTRLLVL.

In this sample, this clonotype turned up a few times. A library prepared for alpha chains yielded this beta chain as an off-target read; its size is of little meaning. The chain carries TRBV5-1 and TRBJ2-2; 8 positions agree with TRBD2. Germline V gives CDR1 SGHRS, CDR2 YFSETQ. This CDR3 is 14 amino acids long. The J segment lost 1 base and the V segment lost 7 bases, leaving 3 bases of the junction unmatched. The CDR3 is CASESGRNTGELFF. CDR3 sequence (DNA): TGCGCCAGCGAGAGCGGGAGGAACACCGGGGAGCTGTTTTTT.

This clonotype appeared many times. Found in a library prepared for alpha chains, this beta chain is an off-target read, and its abundance has little meaning. Here the CDR3 DNA reads TGTGCCAGCAGTGAAGTGGGAAGAGGGGAGCAGTACTTC. This gives the protein CASSEVGRGEQYF. The gene calls are TRBV25-1 and TRBJ2-7; tentative D call: TRBD2 (5 bases). Germline V gives CDR1 MGHDK, CDR2 SYGVNS. With 2 bases removed from V and 7 bases from J, the gap between germline ends came to 12 bases. The CDR3 extends over 13 amino acids.

By proportion, this clonotype is medium-sized. Within a library made for alpha chains, this beta chain is off target, and its count is uninformative. V and J are TRBV7-2 and TRBJ2-7, with 11 bases lining up with TRBD1. The CDR3 runs 15 residues. V shed 4 bases, J shed 3 bases, and the junction held 5 bases outside the gene matches. Germline V gives CDR1 SGHTA, CDR2 FQGNSA. The CDR3 protein is CASSYTGTGGYEQYF. CDR3 nucleotides: TGTGCCAGCAGCTACACCGGGACAGGGGGCTACGAGCAGTACTTC.

With regard to this clonotype: Found in a library prepared for alpha chains, this beta chain is an off-target read, and its abundance has little meaning. This chain connects TRBV28 to TRBJ1-5, with D possibly being TRBD1 (6 bases). Trimming took 4 bases from V and 5 from J, leaving 18 bases between them. In germline, CDR1 is MDHEN, CDR2 SYDVKM. The CDR3 loop spans 16 amino acids. The CDR3 DNA reads TGTGCCAGCAGTTCGCCTTGGGGGGGGCTCGATCAGCCCCAGCATTTT. Encoded protein: CASSSPWGGLDQPQHF.

This clonotype is categorized as medium-sized. This beta chain is a stray read from a library made for alpha chains; its abundance is not meaningful. J is TRBJ2-1 and V is TRBV20-1; 13 nucleotides agree with TRBD2. V trimming: 6 bases; J trimming: 2 bases; junction bases outside the gene matches: 4. The CDR3 length is 15 residues. Germline V gene lookup returns CDR1 DFQATT and CDR2 SNEGSKA (reference sequence). The DNA for the CDR3 is TGCAGTGCAACTAGCGGGAGGGCCGCCTACAATGAGCAGTTCTTC. This sequence encodes CSATSGRAAYNEQFF.

A remark on this clonotype: The library was built for alpha chains, so this beta chain is an off-target read and its size means little. The chain carries TRBV29-1 and TRBJ2-6; D not certain. The CDR3 is 15 amino acids. Germline V gene lookup returns CDR1 SQVTM and CDR2 ANQGSEA. Trimming removed 3 bases at V and 0 bases at J, with 9 bases between. The chain's CDR3 is CSVDLGNSGANVLTF. As DNA, the CDR3 is TGCAGCGTTGATTTAGGGAACTCTGGGGCCAACGTCCTGACTTTC. The variable domain in full, completed from reference TRBV29-1 and TRBJ2-6, reads SAVISQKPSRDICQRGTSLTIQCQVDSQVTMMFWYRQQPGQSLTLIATANQGSEATYESGFVIDKFPISRPNLTFSTLTVSNMSPEDSSIYLCSVDLGNSGANVLTFGAGSRLTVL.